This entry describes one T cell receptor (beta chain). Its antigen is not known. Trimming pared 3 bases from V and 0 bases from J, leaving 18 bases between. The germline V gene encodes CDR1 SGHRS and CDR2 YFSETQ. The CDR3 is 17 amino acids. The data are from a study of blood T cells in healthy people across ages. A J-beta primer mix and a sample-barcoded 5' primer were used in a second PCR of roughly 7 to 12 cycles. TCRdb reprocessed the 5' RACE reads via MiXCR and lists one record per CDR3 protein. Of about 720,000 distinct CDR3 sequences in the sample, around 25% were seen once. Overall study results and limits: Older age went with lower TCR beta diversity per million T cells, in a roughly linear way.

The sample was also linked to a second study, of T cells of mothers and their children. That source notes: Three healthy Caucasian mothers and their six children were the donors. For unrelated pairs as for related ones, thymic selection shapes TCR recombination output similarly.

V and J are TRBV5-1 and TRBJ1-1, with D maybe TRBD1 (6 bases). The sample was blood. The sequence derives from a boy aged 5-17 years in good health. In nucleotides, the CDR3 is TGCGCCAGCAGCTGGGGGAACGGACAGATCCTGAACACTGAAGCTTTCTTT. Its protein is CASSWGNGQILNTEAFF.